Below are 13 T cell receptor beta chains sequenced from a single sample in a study of OX40 agonist ivuxolimab in advanced cancers. Some clones are missing from TCRdb's copy, which holds only in-frame ones; the method was immunoSEQ multiplex PCR. This sample has 15,000 to 20,000 clones, with around 80% found just once. The source was CD4+ or CD8+ T cells sorted from blood, collected in a trial of the OX40 agonist ivuxolimab. The receptors derive from an adult with an advanced solid tumor such as melanoma, head and neck, liver or kidney cancer.

This chain uses TRBV7-9 with TRBJ2-1; D assignment may be TRBD1 or TRBD2 (5 bases each). This CDR3 is built from 15 residues. Germline V CDR1 and CDR2: SEHNR, FQNEAQ (reference sequence). V shed 2 bases and J shed 3 bases, with 11 bases lying between them. In nucleotides, the CDR3 is TGTGCCAGCAGCTTACGGGACGGAAACTACAATGAGCAGTTCTTC. It codes for CASSLRDGNYNEQFF.

V and J are TRBV9 and TRBJ2-7, with D perhaps given as TRBD1 or TRBD2 (6 bases each). This CDR3 has 15 amino acids. Trimming removed 2 bases from V and 7 bases from J, with 19 bases in between. Germline V gene lookup returns CDR1 SGDLS and CDR2 YYNGEE. Written as DNA, the CDR3 is TGTGCCAGCAGCGTCTCCGGGGGCCACCTAAGAGAGCAGTACTTC. It encodes CASSVSGGHLREQYF.

The CDR3 nucleotides read TGTGCCAGCAGCGGCCTACAGGGGCACCGTGGCTACACCTTC. This translates into CASSGLQGHRGYTF. The chain recombines TRBV9 with TRBJ1-2; 7 bases agree with TRBD1. CDR1 is SGDLS, CDR2 YYNGEE, per germline. V lost 3 bases, J lost 7 bases, and 9 bases stayed unmatched. CDR3 length: 14 residues. The full variable domain, with the rest looked up from reference TRBV9 and TRBJ1-2, is DSGVTQTPKHLITATGQRVTLRCSPRSGDLSVYWYQQSLDQGLQFLIQYYNGEERAKGNILERFSAQQFPDLHSELNLSSLELGDSALYFCASSGLQGHRGYTFGSGTRLTVV.

By share of the sample, this clone is large. This chain links TRBV11-1 with TRBJ1-4; D call uncertain. The germline V gene encodes CDR1 SGHAT and CDR2 FQDESV (reference sequence). This CDR3 spans 13 amino acids. Trimming took off 4 bases at V and 3 bases at J, with 6 bases between the two ends. The CDR3, as DNA: TGTGCCAGCAGCTACGTGCCTAATGAAAAACTGTTTTTT. Protein sequence: CASSYVPNEKLFF. Full variable domain (outside the CDR3, taken from reference TRBV11-1 and TRBJ1-4): EAEVAQSPRYKITEKSQAVAFWCDPISGHATLYWYRQILGQGPELLVQFQDESVVDDSQLPKDRFSAERLKGVDSTLKIQPAELGDSAMYLCASSYVPNEKLFFGSGTQLSVL.

The gene calls are TRBV6-5 and TRBJ2-5; 10 nucleotides line up with TRBD2. The CDR3 length is 16 residues. Losses at the gene ends were 3 bases for V and 1 base for J; bases not matched to a gene: 5. CDR1 is MNHEY and CDR2 is SVGAGI in the germline V gene. The CDR3 DNA reads TGTGCCAGCAGTTATTATAGCGGGGGGCCCCAAGAGACCCAGTACTTC. Protein product: CASSYYSGGPQETQYF.

The chain employs TRBV4-1 and TRBJ2-7; possibly TRBD1 or TRBD2 for D (6 bases each). Germline V gives CDR1 MGHRA, CDR2 YSYEKL. This CDR3 contains 15 residues. V lost 4 bases and J 0 bases, leaving 13 bases between the germline ends. This CDR3 is CASSLGGGGSYEQYF. The DNA of the CDR3 is TGCGCCAGCAGCCTCGGTGGAGGGGGCTCCTACGAGCAGTACTTC.

The chain is built from TRBV25-1 and TRBJ2-7; possible D gene TRBD1, 5 bases. CDR3 length: 13 residues. CDR1 and CDR2 from the germline V gene are MGHDK and SYGVNS. Trimming shortened V by 5 bases and J by 0 bases, and 8 bases separated the two germline ends. The chain's CDR3 is CASSPGHSYEQYF. The CDR3 coding sequence is TGTGCCAGCAGTCCAGGGCACTCCTACGAGCAGTACTTC.

As to this clone: The junction does not match germline at one end; this may be a read error. The V and J genes are TRBV7-4 and TRBJ2-7; tentatively, D is TRBD2 (6 bases). This CDR3 has 15 residues. CDR1 SGHVT and CDR2 SQSDAQ come from the germline V gene. The CDR3 sequence: CASSFAQGGSYEQYF. CDR3 DNA: TGCGCCAGCAGCTTTGCCCAGGGAGGCTCCTACGAGCAGTACTTC.

For this clone: The junction and the germline gene differ at one end; a read error may be behind it. The chain has TRBV6-1 and TRBJ1-2, with TRBD1 matching 7 bases. Germline values: CDR1 MNHNS, CDR2 SASEGT. The CDR3 length is 13 residues. CDR3 coding DNA: TGTGCCAGCAGTGAAGCGGAGACAGGGCCGCCTCCGTTC. This codes for CASSEAETGPPPF.

V gene TRBV7-8 combines with J gene TRBJ2-5; 8 nucleotides line up with TRBD2. The trim removed 1 base at V and 4 bases at J, leaving 11 bases unmatched. This CDR3 is built from 17 residues. Germline assignment: CDR1 SGHVS and CDR2 FQNEAQ. This chain's CDR3 is CASSLDLREGLRETQYF. The CDR3 nucleotides are TGTGCCAGCAGCTTAGACCTACGGGAGGGCCTTCGAGAGACCCAGTACTTC.

This chain connects TRBV28 to TRBJ2-1, with D maybe TRBD2 (5 bases). V shed 4 bases and J shed 7 bases, with 14 bases lying between them. The CDR3 length is 14 residues. Per germline, CDR1 MDHEN and CDR2 SYDVKM. CDR3 sequence reads: CASSSGLASNEQFF. The CDR3 DNA reads TGTGCCAGCAGTTCAGGACTGGCCTCGAATGAGCAGTTCTTC.

This clone came up a few times. The chain employs TRBV7-9 and TRBJ1-2; maybe TRBD1 (5 bases). The V end lost 5 bases, the J end lost 5 bases, and 9 bases lay between the germline ends. The CDR3 loop spans 12 amino acids. CDR1 is SEHNR and CDR2 is FQNEAQ in the germline V gene (reference sequence). CDR3: CASSDGQYGYTF. In DNA form, the CDR3 reads TGTGCCAGCAGCGACGGACAATATGGCTACACCTTC.

The chain has TRBV7-6 and TRBJ2-7, with D possibly TRBD2 on 6 matching bases. The CDR3 runs 15 residues. Germline V lookup: CDR1 SGHVS, CDR2 FNYEAQ. V lost 5 bases and J lost 2, with 16 bases in between. In nucleotides, the CDR3 is TGTGCCAGCAGCCCCACTAGCATGGATCCCTACGAGCAGTACTTC. This gives the protein CASSPTSMDPYEQYF.